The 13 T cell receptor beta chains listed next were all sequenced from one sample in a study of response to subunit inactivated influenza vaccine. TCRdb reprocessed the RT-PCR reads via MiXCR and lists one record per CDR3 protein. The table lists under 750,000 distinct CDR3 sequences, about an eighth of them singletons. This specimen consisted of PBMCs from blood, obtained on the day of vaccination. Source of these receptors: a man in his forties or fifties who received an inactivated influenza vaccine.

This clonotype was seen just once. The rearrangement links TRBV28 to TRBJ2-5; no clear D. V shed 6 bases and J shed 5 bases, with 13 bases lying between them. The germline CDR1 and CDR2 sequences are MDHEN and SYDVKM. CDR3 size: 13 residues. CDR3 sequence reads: CASSSSISETQYF. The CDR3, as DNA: TGTGCCAGCAGCTCCAGTATTTCGGAGACCCAGTACTTC.

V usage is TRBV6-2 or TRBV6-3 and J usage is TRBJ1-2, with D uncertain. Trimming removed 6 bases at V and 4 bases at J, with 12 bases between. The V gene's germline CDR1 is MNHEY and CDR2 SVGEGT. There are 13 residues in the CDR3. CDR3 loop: CASSESPIYGYTF. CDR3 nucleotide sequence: TGTGCCAGCAGCGAGAGCCCCATCTATGGCTACACCTTC.

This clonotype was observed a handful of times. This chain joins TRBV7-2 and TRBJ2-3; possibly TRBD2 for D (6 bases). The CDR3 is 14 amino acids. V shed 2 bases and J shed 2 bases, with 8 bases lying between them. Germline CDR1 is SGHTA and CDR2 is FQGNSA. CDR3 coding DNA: TGTGCCAGCAGCTTAAGGACTATCACAGATACGCAGTATTTT. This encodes CASSLRTITDTQYF.

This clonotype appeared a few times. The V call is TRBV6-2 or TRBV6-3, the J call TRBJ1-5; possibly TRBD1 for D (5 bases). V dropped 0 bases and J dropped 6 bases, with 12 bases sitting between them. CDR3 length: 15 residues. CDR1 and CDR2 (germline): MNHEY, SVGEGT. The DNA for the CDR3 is TGTGCCAGCAGTTACTCGCAGGGAACGGCTCAGCCCCAGCATTTT. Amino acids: CASSYSQGTAQPQHF.

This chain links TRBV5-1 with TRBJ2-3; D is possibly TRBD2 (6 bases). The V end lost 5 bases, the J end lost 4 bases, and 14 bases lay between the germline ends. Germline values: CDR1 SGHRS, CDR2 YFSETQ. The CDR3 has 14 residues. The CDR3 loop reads CASRIPTSPDTQYF. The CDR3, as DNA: TGCGCCAGCAGAATCCCGACTAGTCCAGATACGCAGTATTTT.

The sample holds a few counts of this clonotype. The CDR3 sequence is CASSPHRGAYNEQFF. The DNA of the CDR3 is TGTGCCAGCAGCCCACATAGGGGAGCCTACAATGAGCAGTTCTTC. The chain uses TRBV11-2 and TRBJ2-1; D possibly uses TRBD1 or TRBD2 (5 bases each). The CDR3 is 15 amino acids. Germline CDR1 is SGHAT and CDR2 is FQNNGV. The V and J ends lost 5 bases and 2 bases respectively, with 13 bases between them. Variable domain in full (rest from reference TRBV11-2 and TRBJ2-1): EAGVAQSPRYKIIEKRQSVAFWCNPISGHATLYWYQQILGQGPKLLIQFQNNGVVDDSQLPKDRFSAERLKGVDSTLKIQPAKLEDSAVYLCASSPHRGAYNEQFFGPGTRLTVL.

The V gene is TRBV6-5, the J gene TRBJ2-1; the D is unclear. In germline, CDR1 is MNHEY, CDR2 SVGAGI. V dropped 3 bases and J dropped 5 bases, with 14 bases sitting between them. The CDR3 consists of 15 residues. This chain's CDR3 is CASSYALPSNNEQFF. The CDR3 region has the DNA TGTGCCAGCAGTTATGCCCTACCATCTAACAATGAGCAGTTCTTC.

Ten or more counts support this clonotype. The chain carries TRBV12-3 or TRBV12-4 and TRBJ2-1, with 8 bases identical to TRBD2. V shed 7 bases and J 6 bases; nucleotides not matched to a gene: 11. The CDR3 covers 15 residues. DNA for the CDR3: TGTGCCAGCACCTCCCCGCGGGAGGAGGGCAATGAGCAGTTCTTC. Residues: CASTSPREEGNEQFF.

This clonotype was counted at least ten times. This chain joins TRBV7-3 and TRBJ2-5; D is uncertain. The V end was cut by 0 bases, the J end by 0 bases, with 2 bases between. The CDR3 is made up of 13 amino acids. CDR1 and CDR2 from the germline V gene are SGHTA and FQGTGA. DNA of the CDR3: TGTGCCAGCAGCTTAACGTACCAAGAGACCCAGTACTTC. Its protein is CASSLTYQETQYF.

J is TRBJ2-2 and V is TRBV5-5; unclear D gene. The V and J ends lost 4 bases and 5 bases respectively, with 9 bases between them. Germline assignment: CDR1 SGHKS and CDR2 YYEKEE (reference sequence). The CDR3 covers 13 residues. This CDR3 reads CASSPVGTGELFF. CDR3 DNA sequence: TGTGCCAGCAGCCCCGTGGGGACCGGGGAGCTGTTTTTT.

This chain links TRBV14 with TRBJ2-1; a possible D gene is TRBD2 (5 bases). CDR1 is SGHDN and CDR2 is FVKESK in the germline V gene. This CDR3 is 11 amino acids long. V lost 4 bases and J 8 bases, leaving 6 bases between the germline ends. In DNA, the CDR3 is TGTGCCAGCAGCCCGGGATATGAGCAGTTCTTC. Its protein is CASSPGYEQFF.

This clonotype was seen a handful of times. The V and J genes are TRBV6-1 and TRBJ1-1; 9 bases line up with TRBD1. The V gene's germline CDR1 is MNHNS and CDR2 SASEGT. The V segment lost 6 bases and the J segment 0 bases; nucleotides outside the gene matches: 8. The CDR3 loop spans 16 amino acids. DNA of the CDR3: TGTGCCAGCAGGAGAGGGACAGGGTCTATGAACACTGAAGCTTTCTTT. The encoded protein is CASRRGTGSMNTEAFF.

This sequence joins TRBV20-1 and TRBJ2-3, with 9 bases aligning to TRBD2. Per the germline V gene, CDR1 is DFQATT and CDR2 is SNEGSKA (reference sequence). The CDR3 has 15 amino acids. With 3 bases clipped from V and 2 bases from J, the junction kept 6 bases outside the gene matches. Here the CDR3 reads CSARDLAGDTDTQYF. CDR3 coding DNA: TGCAGTGCTAGGGACTTAGCGGGAGACACAGATACGCAGTATTTT.